The 3 T cell receptor beta chains below all came from one sample that was sequenced in a study of metastatic and nonmetastatic thyroid tumors. TCRdb reassembled clones from the PCR reads with MiXCR. Of around 19,000 clones listed, 24% are singletons. Before thyroid surgery, none of the patients had received any treatment. Sequenced input: tumor tissue. These receptors all come from a female donor with papillary thyroid cancer or a benign thyroid nodule (not recorded which). Some clones in this sample may be carry-over from other donors' samples.

This clone was found many times. V and J are TRBV5-1 and TRBJ2-7; perhaps TRBD1 as D (5 bases). Germline CDR1 reads SGHRS; CDR2 reads YFSETQ. The germline V and J ends were trimmed by 4 bases and 0 bases, with 8 bases remaining between them. There are 13 residues in the CDR3. CDR3 in amino acids: CASSPDNSYEQYF. In nucleotides, the CDR3 is TGCGCCAGCAGCCCGGACAACTCCTACGAGCAGTACTTC.

This clone was counted between two and nine times. The chain joins TRBV6-1 to TRBJ1-6, with D hard to call. The CDR3 extends over 15 amino acids. Deletions cut 5 bases from V and 3 bases from J, with 11 bases between. Germline values: CDR1 MNHNS, CDR2 SASEGT. The CDR3, as DNA: TGTGCCAGCAGTCAAGACGGTGGCTATAATTCACCCCTCCACTTT. This sequence encodes CASSQDGGYNSPLHF.

V is TRBV5-1 and J is TRBJ2-1; possibly TRBD2 for D (6 bases). The CDR3 runs 18 residues. Germline values: CDR1 SGHRS, CDR2 YFSETQ. V shed 0 bases and J shed 2 bases, with 18 bases lying between them. CDR3 protein: CASSLEGSAGPTYNEQFF. The DNA for the CDR3 is TGCGCCAGCAGCTTGGAGGGCTCGGCGGGGCCGACCTACAATGAGCAGTTCTTC.